These 27 T cell receptor beta chains came from one sample sequenced in a study of long-term antiretroviral therapy in people with HIV. Assay version v3.0 of immunoSEQ was used, and it was run at survey level. TCRdb keeps only in-frame clones here, not all; method: immunoSEQ multiplex PCR. This sample has around 16,000 clones, with less than 95% found just once. The sample consisted of unsorted PBMCs, taken nearly 6.5 years after starting antiretroviral therapy. Source of these receptors: a woman aged 50 to 60 with HIV.

The chain recombines TRBV4-2 with TRBJ2-7; D possibly corresponds to TRBD2 (6 bases). This CDR3 spans 16 amino acids. With 2 bases removed from V and 0 bases from J, the gap between germline ends came to 14 bases. Germline CDR1 reads LGHNA; CDR2 reads YNFKEQ. CDR3 DNA sequence: TGTGCCAGCAGCCAAAACCTCAGGGACTTCTCCTACGAGCAGTACTTC. Its protein is CASSQNLRDFSYEQYF.

V and J are TRBV25-1 and TRBJ2-1; possible D gene TRBD2, 6 bases. The CDR3 covers 15 residues. CDR1 and CDR2 (germline): MGHDK, SYGVNS. V was shortened by 8 bases and J by 4 bases, with 18 bases between the two germline ends. CDR3 sequence reads: CASAPWGGEYNEQFF. In DNA, the CDR3 is TGTGCCAGCGCCCCTTGGGGCGGGGAGTACAATGAGCAGTTCTTC.

V usage is TRBV13 and J usage is TRBJ2-1; 12 bases match TRBD2. The junction had 15 bases not matched to a gene; V was cut back by 5 bases and J by 10 bases. The length of the CDR3 is 17 residues. Per the germline V gene, CDR1 is PRHDT and CDR2 is FYEKMQ (reference sequence). This CDR3 reads CASSHHLRLAGDYEQFF. The CDR3 DNA is TGTGCCAGCAGCCACCACCTTCGACTAGCGGGAGATTACGAGCAGTTCTTC.

In the case of this clone: A junction end diverges from the germline sequence, so it may reflect a read error. The chain carries TRBV9 and TRBJ1-2; 9 bases map to TRBD1. Germline CDR1 and CDR2: SGDLS and YYNGEE. This CDR3 contains 13 residues. This CDR3 reads CASSARTGALWAF. The CDR3 region has the DNA TGTGCCAGCAGCGCGAGGACAGGGGCCCTATGGGCCTTC.

The CDR3 protein is CASSLVPAGEQFF. The CDR3 DNA reads as TGCGCCAGCAGCTTGGTCCCTGCTGGCGAGCAGTTCTTC. The chain uses TRBV5-1 and TRBJ2-1, with D unclear. This CDR3 region has 13 residues. Germline V gene sequence: CDR1 SGHRS, CDR2 YFSETQ. The ends were cut back, 0 bases at V and 10 bases at J, with 11 bases in the middle.

The gene calls are TRBV15 and TRBJ2-7; D is unclear. Per the germline V gene, CDR1 is LNHNV and CDR2 is YYDKDF (reference sequence). Trimming removed 0 bases at V and 2 bases at J, with 8 bases between. The CDR3 is 14 residues long. CDR3 amino acids: CATSRDRETYEQYF. The CDR3 DNA sequence: TGTGCCACCAGCAGAGATAGAGAAACCTACGAGCAGTACTTC.

The chain couples TRBV14 to TRBJ1-2; 7 positions agree with TRBD1. The CDR3 runs to 15 residues. V trimming: 3 bases; J trimming: 2 bases; junction bases outside the gene matches: 6. Germline loops: CDR1 SGHDN, CDR2 FVKESK. CDR3 sequence: CASSHSTGSNYGYTF. The CDR3 DNA is TGTGCCAGCAGCCATTCGACAGGGTCAAACTATGGCTACACCTTC.

This chain connects TRBV6-5 to TRBJ1-5; D is unresolved. The CDR3 spans 14 residues. Trimming shortened V by 4 bases and J by 5 bases, and 12 bases separated the two germline ends. From germline, CDR1 is MNHEY and CDR2 SVGAGI. This CDR3 is CASSSTYGDQPQHF. CDR3 coding DNA: TGTGCCAGCAGTTCTACTTATGGGGATCAGCCCCAGCATTTT.

A single count supports this clone. V gene TRBV27 combines with J gene TRBJ2-3, with D unclear. V lost 7 bases and J lost 0, with 11 bases in between. The CDR3 totals 14 residues. The germline V gene encodes CDR1 MNHEY and CDR2 SMNVEV (reference sequence). The CDR3 nucleotides are TGTGCCAGCAACCTCAGACTTAGCACAGATACGCAGTATTTT. Protein product: CASNLRLSTDTQYF.

The chain combines TRBV7-2 with TRBJ2-7; 11 positions match TRBD2. The CDR3 contains 18 residues. Germline loops: CDR1 SGHTA, CDR2 FQGNSA. V lost 2 bases and J lost 5; bases outside the gene matches: 14. The CDR3 sequence is CASSLFSYSGRAGDEQYF. The DNA of the CDR3 is TGTGCCAGCAGCTTATTTTCCTATAGCGGGAGGGCCGGGGACGAGCAGTACTTC.

This rearrangement joins TRBV6-5 to TRBJ1-5; D gene uncertain. The length of the CDR3 is 13 residues. In germline, CDR1 is MNHEY, CDR2 SVGAGI. The ends were cut back, 5 bases at V and 0 bases at J, with 5 bases in the middle. The CDR3 spells CASSRNSNQPQHF. The DNA for the CDR3 is TGTGCCAGCAGTCGGAATAGCAATCAGCCCCAGCATTTT.

The J gene is TRBJ1-5, the V gene TRBV2; D may be TRBD1 (5 bases). This CDR3 spans 14 amino acids. Germline V gene lookup returns CDR1 SNHLY and CDR2 FYNNEI. The V end lost 6 bases, the J end lost 0 bases, and 9 bases lay between the germline ends. The CDR3 loop is CASRTDYSNQPQHF. CDR3 bases: TGTGCCAGCAGGACAGACTATAGCAATCAGCCCCAGCATTTT.

The chain carries TRBV27 and TRBJ2-2, with 8 bases identical to TRBD2. Trimming took 6 bases from V and 3 from J; bases not matched to a gene: 9. CDR3 size: 16 residues. Germline V gives CDR1 MNHEY, CDR2 SMNVEV (reference sequence). CDR3 loop: CASSERAGADTGELFF. The CDR3, as DNA: TGTGCCAGCAGCGAAAGAGCGGGAGCCGACACCGGGGAGCTGTTTTTT.

The genes are TRBV18 and TRBJ2-1, with 13 bases identical to TRBD2. V lost 3 bases, J lost 7 bases, and 6 bases stayed unmatched. This CDR3 comprises 16 residues. Germline V lookup: CDR1 KGHSH, CDR2 LQKENI. CDR3 bases: TGTGCCAGCTCACCCCGGACTAGCGGGAGAGGGAATGAGCAGTTCTTC. It yields the protein CASSPRTSGRGNEQFF.

The chain is built from TRBV29-1 and TRBJ2-1; D gene ambiguous. From germline, CDR1 is SQVTM and CDR2 ANQGSEA. V gave up 6 bases and J gave up 6 bases, with 6 bases separating them. The CDR3 loop spans 10 amino acids. This CDR3 reads CSVLSNEQFF. CDR3 nucleotide sequence: TGCAGCGTCCTTAGCAATGAGCAGTTCTTC.

V is TRBV5-6 and J is TRBJ1-5; D is perhaps TRBD1 (6 bases). The V end lost 0 bases, the J end lost 7 bases, and 11 bases lay between the germline ends. Germline-derived CDR1 and CDR2 are SGHDT and YYEEEE. The CDR3 totals 14 residues. The CDR3 protein is CASSLARGRQPQHF. For the CDR3, the DNA is TGTGCCAGCAGCTTGGCCAGGGGCAGGCAGCCCCAGCATTTT.

CDR3 sequence (DNA): TGTGCCAGCTCACAGGCCATGGGTACAGATACGCAGTATTTT. This encodes CASSQAMGTDTQYF. The chain employs TRBV18 and TRBJ2-3; D remains ambiguous. V was clipped by 4 bases and J by 3 bases, with 11 bases between them. The CDR3 contains 14 residues. CDR1 is KGHSH and CDR2 is LQKENI in the germline V gene.

The CDR3 nucleotides read TGTGCCAGCATTGGGTCCGGGGGCGGGGATCAGCCCCAGCATTTT. Translation: CASIGSGGGDQPQHF. The rearrangement uses TRBV28 and TRBJ1-5, with D possibly matching TRBD1 (6 bases). The V end lost 7 bases, the J end lost 5 bases, and 18 bases lay between the germline ends. The CDR3 runs to 15 residues. Germline V lookup: CDR1 MDHEN, CDR2 SYDVKM.

The chain has TRBV5-8 and TRBJ2-7, with D possibly being TRBD1 (6 bases). Looked up from germline, CDR1 is SGHTS and CDR2 is YDEGEE. This CDR3 spans 15 amino acids. The V gene lost 4 bases and the J gene lost 6 bases, with 20 bases spanning the gap. The CDR3 is CASSGDRPSSGEQYF. As DNA, the CDR3 is TGTGCCAGCAGCGGTGACAGGCCCTCAAGTGGCGAGCAGTACTTC.

The chain couples TRBV19 to TRBJ2-2; D possibly uses TRBD1 or TRBD2 (5 bases each). Germline V lookup: CDR1 LNHDA, CDR2 SQIVND (reference sequence). Trimming took 5 bases from V and 4 from J, leaving 14 bases between them. This CDR3 region has 15 residues. The CDR3 here is CASSARDLLTGELFF. CDR3 nucleotides: TGTGCCAGTAGTGCCCGGGACCTCCTCACCGGGGAGCTGTTTTTT.

The V gene is TRBV7-2, the J gene TRBJ2-7; TRBD2 aligns across 14 bases. V was clipped by 5 bases and J by 4 bases; unmatched bases: 4. Germline values: CDR1 SGHTA, CDR2 FQGNSA. There are 15 residues in the CDR3. As DNA, the CDR3 is TGTGCCAGCAGCCTCGGACTAGCGGGAGGATACGAGCAGTACTTC. Residues: CASSLGLAGGYEQYF.

The rearrangement uses TRBV19 and TRBJ2-7; 11 bases agree with TRBD1. The V gene end was trimmed by 5 bases and the J gene end by 4 bases; junction bases not matched to a gene: 4. The CDR3 consists of 14 residues. Germline V gene lookup returns CDR1 LNHDA and CDR2 SQIVND (reference sequence). DNA for the CDR3: TGTGCCAGTAGTCCGGGACAGGGGGTATACGAGCAGTACTTC. This translates into CASSPGQGVYEQYF.

The chain has TRBV4-3 and TRBJ2-7; D might be TRBD1 (7 bases). CDR1 and CDR2 (germline): LGHNA, YSLEER. Trimming pared 0 bases from V and 3 bases from J, leaving 12 bases between. This CDR3 region has 15 residues. The DNA for the CDR3 is TGCGCCAGCAGCCAAGAGGAGGGGGCAGTCTACGAGCAGTACTTC. Translating gives CASSQEEGAVYEQYF.

This clone was picked up one time. The chain couples TRBV7-2 to TRBJ1-2; D not resolved. Trimming removed 5 bases at V and 6 bases at J, with 13 bases between. Per germline, CDR1 SGHTA and CDR2 FQGNSA. The CDR3 consists of 13 residues. CDR3 sequence: CASSPGGYHGYTF. The CDR3 DNA sequence: TGTGCCAGCAGCCCTGGTGGGTACCATGGCTACACCTTC.

V and J are TRBV6-5 and TRBJ1-1; D is undetermined. The germline gives CDR1 MNHEY, CDR2 SVGAGI. Trimming took 6 bases from V and 4 from J, leaving 9 bases between them. CDR3 size: 12 residues. CDR3 region: CASSLLTTEAFF. The DNA for the CDR3 is TGTGCCAGCAGCTTACTCACCACTGAAGCTTTCTTT.

J is TRBJ1-2 and V is TRBV5-5; D may be TRBD1 (5 bases). Trimming removed 2 bases at V and 4 bases at J, with 15 bases between. The CDR3 runs 15 residues. CDR1 is SGHKS, CDR2 YYEKEE, per germline (reference sequence). CDR3 in amino acids: CASSFTQAGLYGYTF. The DNA of the CDR3 is TGTGCCAGCAGCTTCACTCAGGCAGGGCTCTATGGCTACACCTTC.

The V and J genes are TRBV5-6 and TRBJ2-1; no clear D gene. Germline assignment: CDR1 SGHDT and CDR2 YYEEEE. The CDR3 has 13 residues. V lost 0 bases and J lost 7, with 8 bases in between. The CDR3 is CASSLGGRNEQFF. The CDR3 DNA is TGTGCCAGCAGCTTGGGCGGACGGAATGAGCAGTTCTTC. Complete variable domain (other parts from reference TRBV5-6 and TRBJ2-1): DAGVTQSPTHLIKTRGQQVTLRCSPKSGHDTVSWYQQALGQGPQFIFQYYEEEERQRGNFPDRFSGHQFPNYSSELNVNALLLGDSALYLCASSLGGRNEQFFGPGTRLTVL.